This T cell receptor beta chain originates from a study of T-cell reconstitution after alpha-beta-depleted transplantation in children. This clonotype was counted only a few times. Preparation of the TCRbeta library was carried out with unique molecular identifiers. One entry per CDR3 protein, called by TCRdb with MiXCR from the PCR reads. This table has around 380,000 distinct CDR3 sequences, about a tenth appearing once. Sequencing was performed on PBMCs from the stem cell graft donor, taken from the stem cell graft. The receptor was isolated from a human donor who donated a stem cell graft to a child with acute myeloid leukemia.

In DNA, the CDR3 is TGTGCCAGCAGCCAAGATGGGGGCGCGTTTTTCCACGAGCAGTACTTC. Its protein is CASSQDGGAFFHEQYF. This chain links TRBV14 with TRBJ2-7; D might be TRBD1 (6 bases). Germline CDR1 is SGHDN and CDR2 is FVKESK. The CDR3 spans 16 residues. Trimming took off 0 bases at V and 5 bases at J, with 17 bases between the two ends.